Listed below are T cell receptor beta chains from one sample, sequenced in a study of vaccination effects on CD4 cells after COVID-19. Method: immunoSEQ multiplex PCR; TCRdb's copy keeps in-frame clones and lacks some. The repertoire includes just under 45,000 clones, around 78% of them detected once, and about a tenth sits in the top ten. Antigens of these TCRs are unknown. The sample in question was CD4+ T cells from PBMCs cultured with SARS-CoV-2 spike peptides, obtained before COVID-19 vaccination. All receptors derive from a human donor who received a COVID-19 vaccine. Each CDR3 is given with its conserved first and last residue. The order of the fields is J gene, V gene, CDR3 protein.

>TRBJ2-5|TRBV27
CASSSLSGGVQETQYF
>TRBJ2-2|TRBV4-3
CASSLRTDPGELFF
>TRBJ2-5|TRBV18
CASSPDVETQYF
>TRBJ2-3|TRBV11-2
CASSRISGGNTDTQYF
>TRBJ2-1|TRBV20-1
CSAVSSQQFF
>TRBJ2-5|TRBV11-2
CASSSSGQGRETQYF
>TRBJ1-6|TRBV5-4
CASSLSGVGNSPLHF
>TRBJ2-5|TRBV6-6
CASSRAQETQYF
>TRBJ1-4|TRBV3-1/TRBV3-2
CASSVTVQNEKLFF
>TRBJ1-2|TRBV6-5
CASSYRGPSYGYTF
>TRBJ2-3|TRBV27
CASSLKRVQRGYTDTQYF
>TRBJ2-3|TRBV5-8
CASPGRGADTQYF
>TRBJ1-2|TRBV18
CASSNRDNYGYTF
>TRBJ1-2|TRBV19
CASSIVGNYGYTF
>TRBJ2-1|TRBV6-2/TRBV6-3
CASSFVQLAASSGDYNEQFF
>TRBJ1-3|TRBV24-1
CATSATTGAGNTIYF
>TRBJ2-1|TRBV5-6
CASSLYFGLVYNEQFF
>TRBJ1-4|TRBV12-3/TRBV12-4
CASSLSLNEKLFF
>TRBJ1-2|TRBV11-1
CASSLGASPSYTF
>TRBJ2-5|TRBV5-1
CASSSETAGETQYF
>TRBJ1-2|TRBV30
CAWSVGGGSYGYTF
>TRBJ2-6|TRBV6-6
CASRDRANVLTF
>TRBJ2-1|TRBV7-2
CASSEQGQNYNEQFF
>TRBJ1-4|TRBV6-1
CASSKARGLANEKLFF
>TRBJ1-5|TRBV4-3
CASSQDRGTGPQHF
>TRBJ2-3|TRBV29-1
CSVVGRIGSGDTQYF
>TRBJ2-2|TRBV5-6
CASSLYAGNTGELFF
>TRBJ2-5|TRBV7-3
CASSLFGGAETQYF
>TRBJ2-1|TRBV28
CASSFYGSEFF
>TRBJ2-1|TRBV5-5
CASSNGLASSYNEQFF
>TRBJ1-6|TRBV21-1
CASSKGAYNSPLHF
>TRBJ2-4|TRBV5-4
CASSFRGGINIQYF
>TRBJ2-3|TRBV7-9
CASSLRGAADTQYF
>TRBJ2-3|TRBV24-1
CATNTGGTDTQYF
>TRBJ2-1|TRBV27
CASSLGAGANEQFF
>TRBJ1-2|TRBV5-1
CASSAGPKDGYTF
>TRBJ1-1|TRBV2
CASNPGSEAFF
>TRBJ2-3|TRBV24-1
CATSDSAQGAGDTQYF
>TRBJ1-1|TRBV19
CASSIGNRGVNTEAFF
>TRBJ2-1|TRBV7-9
CASSHPRQGGMNEQFF
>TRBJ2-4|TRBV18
CASSPGSGMSAQNIQYF
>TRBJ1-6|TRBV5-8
CASSETGYPGSPLHF
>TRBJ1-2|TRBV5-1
CASREDSPNYGYTF
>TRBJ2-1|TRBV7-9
CASRIGTDNEQFF
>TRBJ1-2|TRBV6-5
CASSYNRGSGYTF
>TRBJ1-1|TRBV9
CASSVGIVGGNTEAFF
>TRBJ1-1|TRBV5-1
CASSLPTNTEAFF
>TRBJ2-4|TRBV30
CAWNDRRTYIQYF
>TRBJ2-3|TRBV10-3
CATGTSGGPRDTQYF
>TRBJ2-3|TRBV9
CASSVLGYTDTQYF
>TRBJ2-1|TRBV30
CAWSVQGQGPLNEQFF
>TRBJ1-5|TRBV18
CASSPGIGGNQPQHF
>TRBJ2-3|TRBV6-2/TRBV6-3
CASSYKAGDNTDTQYF
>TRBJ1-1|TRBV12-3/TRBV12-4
CASRRGGNTEAFF
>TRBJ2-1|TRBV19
CASSARTSGYNEQFF
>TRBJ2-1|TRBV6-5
CASSYRREGLNEQFF
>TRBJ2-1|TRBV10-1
CASSEVTGANNEQFF
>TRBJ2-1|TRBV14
CASSQDRVSGVTGEQFF
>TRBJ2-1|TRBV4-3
CASSQISYNEQFF